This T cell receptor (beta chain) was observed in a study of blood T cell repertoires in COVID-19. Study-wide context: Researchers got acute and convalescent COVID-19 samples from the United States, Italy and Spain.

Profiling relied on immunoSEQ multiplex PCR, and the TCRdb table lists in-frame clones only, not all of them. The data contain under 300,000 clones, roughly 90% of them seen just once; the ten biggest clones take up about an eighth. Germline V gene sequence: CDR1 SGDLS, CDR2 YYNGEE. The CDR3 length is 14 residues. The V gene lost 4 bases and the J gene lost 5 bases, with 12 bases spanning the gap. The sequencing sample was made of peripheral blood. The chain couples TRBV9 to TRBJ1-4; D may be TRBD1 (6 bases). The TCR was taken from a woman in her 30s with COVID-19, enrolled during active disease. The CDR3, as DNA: TGTGCCAGCAGCCCCCGGACAGTGAATGAAAAACTGTTTTTT. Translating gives CASSPRTVNEKLFF.